A single T cell receptor beta chain is shown here with its context. Its target is unknown. This CDR3 is 13 amino acids long. Germline-derived CDR1 and CDR2 are MNHEY and SMNVEV (reference sequence). V gave up 0 bases and J gave up 7 bases, with 7 bases separating them. Only in-frame clones appear in the TCRdb table, and some are missing; sequencing was by immunoSEQ multiplex PCR. The sample carries 150,000 to 200,000 clones, 90% to 95% recorded once. The data are from a study of T cell responses to AZD1222 COVID-19 vaccine. General observations from the study: Nearly half of spike-specific TCRs reportedly go after variant regions that carry no mutations. Breadth and depth of Spike-specific TCRs rose after two AZD1222 doses. Without day 14 samples, only post-peak T cell repertoires were studied. At baseline, seropositivity was found in only a handful of AZD1222 recipients.

The specimen comprised peripheral blood, sampled on day 0 of AZD1222 vaccination. The chain combines TRBV27 with TRBJ1-5, with no clear D. This receptor was identified in an adult in good health. Here the CDR3 DNA reads TGTGCCAGCAGTTTATCGTGGGGACAGCCCCAGCATTTT. As protein: CASSLSWGQPQHF.